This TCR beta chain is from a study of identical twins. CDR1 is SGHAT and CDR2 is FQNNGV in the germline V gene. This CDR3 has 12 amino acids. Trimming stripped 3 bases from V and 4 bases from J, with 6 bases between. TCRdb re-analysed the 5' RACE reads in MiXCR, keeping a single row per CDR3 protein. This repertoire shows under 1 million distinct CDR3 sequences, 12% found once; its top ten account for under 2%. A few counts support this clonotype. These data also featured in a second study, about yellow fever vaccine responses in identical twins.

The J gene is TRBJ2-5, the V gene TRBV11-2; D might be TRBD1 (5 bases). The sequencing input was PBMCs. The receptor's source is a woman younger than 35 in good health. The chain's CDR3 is CASSFQGETQYF. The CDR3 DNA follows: TGTGCCAGCAGCTTCCAGGGAGAGACCCAGTACTTC.